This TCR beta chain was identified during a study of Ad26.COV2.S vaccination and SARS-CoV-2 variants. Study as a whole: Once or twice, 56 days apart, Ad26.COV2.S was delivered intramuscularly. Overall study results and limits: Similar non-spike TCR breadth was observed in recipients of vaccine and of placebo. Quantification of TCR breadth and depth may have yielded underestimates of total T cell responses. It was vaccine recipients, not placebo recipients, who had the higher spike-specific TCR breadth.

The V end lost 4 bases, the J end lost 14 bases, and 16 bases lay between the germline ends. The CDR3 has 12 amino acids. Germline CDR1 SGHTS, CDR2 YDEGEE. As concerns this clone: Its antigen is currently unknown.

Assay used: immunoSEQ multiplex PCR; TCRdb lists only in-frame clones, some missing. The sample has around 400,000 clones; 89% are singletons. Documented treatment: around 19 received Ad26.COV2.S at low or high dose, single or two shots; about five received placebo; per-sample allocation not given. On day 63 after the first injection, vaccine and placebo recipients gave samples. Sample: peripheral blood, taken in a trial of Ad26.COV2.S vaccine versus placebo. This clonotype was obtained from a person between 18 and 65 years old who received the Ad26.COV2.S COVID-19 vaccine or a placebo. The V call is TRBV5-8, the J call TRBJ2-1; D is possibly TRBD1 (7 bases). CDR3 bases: TGTGCCAGCAGCCCCTCAGGGGGGCCCAAGTTCTTC. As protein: CASSPSGGPKFF. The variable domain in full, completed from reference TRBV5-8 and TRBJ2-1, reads EAGVTQSPTHLIKTRGQQATLRCSPISGHTSVYWYQQALGLGLQFLLWYDEGEERNRGNFPPRFSGRQFPNYSSELNVNALELEDSALYLCASSPSGGPKFFGPGTRLTVL.